A single TCR beta chain is shown here with its context. This CDR3 has 19 amino acids. The ends lost 4 bases at V and 0 bases at J; junction bases unmatched: 15. Germline-derived CDR1 and CDR2 are SGHRS and YFSETQ. This sample was taken from a study of blood T cell repertoires in COVID-19. About the study: Samples representing acute and convalescent COVID-19 were sourced from the United States, Italy and Spain. PBMCs, B-cell-depleted T cells, or T cells were the source of the cDNA or gDNA that made up the material.

Original methodology: Estimation of nucleated cell counts was performed using reference gene primer amplification. Profiled with immunoSEQ multiplex PCR; TCRdb holds only in-frame clones, not every one. The V and J calls and clone size were taken over from that table, and D and trimming were inferred from the DNA. The sample includes under 200,000 clones, 88% seen only once; the top ten take roughly 5.5%. The sample comprised peripheral blood. The clonotype comes from a man aged 35-49 years with active or convalescent COVID-19. The chain uses TRBV5-1 and TRBJ2-4; TRBD1 matches at 8 bases. The CDR3 DNA is TGCGCCAGCAGCCAGAGGTATGGGACAGGCGTCCTAGCCAAAAACATTCAGTACTTC. Its protein product is CASSQRYGTGVLAKNIQYF.